This T cell receptor beta chain was retrieved from a study of chemoradiotherapy in HPV16-positive cancers. A word on this clone: Its antigen is as yet unknown.

Assay: immunoSEQ multiplex PCR; the TCRdb copy retains only in-frame clones and omits some. This repertoire shows around 2,700 clones, approximately 88% found once; its top ten account for 4% to 4.5%. The study's findings and limits: In HPV16-positive patients, HPV-responsive T-cell expansion tracked better recurrence-free survival. The functional HPV-specific definition rests on just a couple of HPV16-positive patients. Candidate HPV-specific clones and E7-related TCR motifs grew in tumor during treatment.

V was trimmed by 4 bases and J by 5 bases, leaving 14 bases between them. The CDR3 sequence is 14 residues long. Germline V gene lookup returns CDR1 SNHLY and CDR2 FYNNEI. The origin of this receptor is a human donor with HPV-associated anogenital cancer. This chain joins TRBV2 and TRBJ2-5, with a tentative D call TRBD2 (6 bases). The material was tumor tissue, obtained from a patient who underwent chemoradiotherapy. The CDR3 sequence is CASSGPTRAETQYF. In DNA form, the CDR3 reads TGTGCCAGCAGTGGCCCGACTAGGGCGGAGACCCAGTACTTC.